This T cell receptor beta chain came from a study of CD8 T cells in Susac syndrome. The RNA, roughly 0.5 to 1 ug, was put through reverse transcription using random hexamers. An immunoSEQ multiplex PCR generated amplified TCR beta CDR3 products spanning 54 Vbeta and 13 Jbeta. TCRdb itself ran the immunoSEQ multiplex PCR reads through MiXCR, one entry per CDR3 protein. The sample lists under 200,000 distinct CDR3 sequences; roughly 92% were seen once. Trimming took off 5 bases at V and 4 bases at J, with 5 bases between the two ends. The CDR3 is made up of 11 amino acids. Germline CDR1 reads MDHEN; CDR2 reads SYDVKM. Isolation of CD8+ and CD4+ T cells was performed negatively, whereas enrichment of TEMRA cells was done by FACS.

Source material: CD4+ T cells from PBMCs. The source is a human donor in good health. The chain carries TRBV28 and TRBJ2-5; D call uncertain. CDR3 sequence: CASSARETQYF. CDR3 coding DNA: TGTGCCAGCAGTGCTAGAGAGACCCAGTACTTC.